What follows describes a single T cell receptor beta chain. This CDR3 region has 16 residues. Trimming cost V 0 bases and J 0 bases, with 12 bases left between them. In germline, CDR1 is SGHNT, CDR2 YYREEE (reference sequence). Assay used: immunoSEQ multiplex PCR; TCRdb lists only in-frame clones, some missing. This sample has roughly 200,000 clones, with about 87% found just once. The data originate from a study of blood T cell repertoires in COVID-19. Study in general: Nucleic acid was either cDNA or gDNA, and it came from T cells, B-cell-depleted T cells, or PBMCs.

The participants were between about 18 and 90 years old and came from 24 US areas. Source material: PBMCs or T cells enriched from blood (not recorded which). This TCR came from a woman in her 30s who had recovered from COVID-19. The chain couples TRBV5-4 to TRBJ2-5, with D perhaps matching TRBD2 (6 bases). The CDR3 region has the DNA TGTGCCAGCAGCTTGGTTACGGGACTGGACCAAGAGACCCAGTACTTC. This codes for CASSLVTGLDQETQYF.